This entry is about one T cell receptor (beta chain). These data originate in a study of blood T cells in healthy people across ages. Germline V CDR1 and CDR2: MNHEY, SMNVEV (reference sequence). V was trimmed by 3 bases and J by 5 bases, leaving 11 bases between them. CDR3 size: 14 residues. It was with a sample-barcoded 5' primer and a J-beta primer mix that a second PCR of roughly 7 to 12 cycles was run. TCRdb reanalysed the 5' RACE reads using MiXCR and keeps one entry per CDR3 protein. The sample holds 1.2 million to 1.5 million distinct CDR3 sequences, roughly 64% seen once. V gene TRBV27 combines with J gene TRBJ2-1; tentative D call: TRBD1 (6 bases). This TCR was recovered from a man between 18 and 35 years old in good health. Specimen: blood. The CDR3: CASSLGTPHNEQFF. The CDR3 nucleotides read TGTGCCAGCAGTTTGGGGACACCCCACAATGAGCAGTTCTTC.